This entry lists 18 T cell receptor beta chains sequenced from one sample in a study of cytomegalovirus exposure and HLA in healthy donors. The PCR was carried out with 60 Vbeta primers and 13 Jbeta primers. Sequenced by immunoSEQ multiplex PCR; TCRdb stores in-frame clones only, minus some. The sample comprises around 140,000 clones, about 10% of which are singletons, and 5.5% to 8% rests with the top ten. Source material: PBMCs. The source is a woman between 40 and 55 years old in good health and CMV-seropositive.

This clone has a handful of counts. In DNA form, the CDR3 reads TGTGCCAGCAGCTTATTAGGAGCTGGCACAGATACGCAGTATTTT. Translation gives CASSLLGAGTDTQYF. This chain connects TRBV7-3 to TRBJ2-3; unclear D gene. Looked up from germline, CDR1 is SGHTA and CDR2 is FQGTGA. Trimming removed 2 bases at V and 1 base at J, with 10 bases between. The CDR3 consists of 15 residues. Supplemented by reference TRBV7-3 and TRBJ2-3, the full variable domain reads GAGVSQTPSNKVTEKGKYVELRCDPISGHTALYWYRQSLGQGPEFLIYFQGTGAADDSGLPNDRFFAVRPEGSVSTLKIQRTERGDSAVYLCASSLLGAGTDTQYFGPGTRLTVL.

This clone has more than one count but fewer than ten. The rearrangement uses TRBV5-8 and TRBJ1-5; D gene ambiguous. The CDR3 length is 16 residues. The V end was cut by 3 bases, the J end by 0 bases, with 13 bases between. Germline assignment: CDR1 SGHTS and CDR2 YDEGEE. The chain's CDR3 is CASSSPPPGSNQPQHF. In DNA form, the CDR3 reads TGTGCCAGCAGCTCCCCCCCACCAGGTAGCAATCAGCCCCAGCATTTT.

A few counts support this clone. The J gene is TRBJ1-5, the V gene TRBV5-8; D remains ambiguous. Germline V gene lookup returns CDR1 SGHTS and CDR2 YDEGEE. V was cut by 5 bases and J by 0 bases, with 12 bases left in between. The CDR3 has 15 amino acids. The CDR3 sequence is CASRATAYSNQPQHF. In DNA, the CDR3 is TGTGCCAGCAGAGCTACAGCTTATAGCAATCAGCCCCAGCATTTT. The entire variable domain, with the rest obtained from reference TRBV5-8 and TRBJ1-5, is as follows: EAGVTQSPTHLIKTRGQQATLRCSPISGHTSVYWYQQALGLGLQFLLWYDEGEERNRGNFPPRFSGRQFPNYSSELNVNALELEDSALYLCASRATAYSNQPQHFGDGTRLSIL.

This clone was seen a few times. V gene TRBV19 combines with J gene TRBJ2-2, with TRBD1 identical over 9 bases. Trimming at V came to 2 bases and at J to 0 bases, leaving 1 base not matched to a gene. Germline V lookup: CDR1 LNHDA, CDR2 SQIVND (reference sequence). This CDR3 has 16 residues. CDR3 protein: CASSIRQGANTGELFF. CDR3 coding DNA: TGTGCCAGTAGTATAAGACAGGGGGCGAACACCGGGGAGCTGTTTTTT.

The V and J genes are TRBV19 and TRBJ2-3, with 13 bases aligning to TRBD2. J was trimmed by 6 bases and V by 7 bases; bases with no gene match: 10. Germline assignment: CDR1 LNHDA and CDR2 SQIVND (reference sequence). There are 16 residues in the CDR3. The CDR3 nucleotides read TGTGCCAGTACGCAACTAGCGGGGGGGCCTCCTGATACGCAGTATTTT. This codes for CASTQLAGGPPDTQYF.

Written as DNA, the CDR3 is TGCGCCAGCAGCCAAGGGCCCACAGAGACCCAGTACTTC. Translating it yields CASSQGPTETQYF. The chain recombines TRBV4-3 with TRBJ2-5; D is unresolved. The CDR3 runs to 13 residues. Between the trimmed V and J ends, which lost 1 base and 4 bases, there was a span of 7 bases. Germline CDR1 is LGHNA and CDR2 is YSLEER.

The rearrangement uses TRBV13 and TRBJ2-3, with 11 bases matching TRBD1. Germline V gene sequence: CDR1 PRHDT, CDR2 FYEKMQ (reference sequence). With 5 bases clipped from V and 4 bases from J, the junction kept 5 bases outside the gene matches. This CDR3 contains 15 residues. In DNA form, the CDR3 reads TGTGCCAGCAGCAATCCGGGACAGGGGGCAGATACGCAGTATTTT. Encoded protein: CASSNPGQGADTQYF.

In this sample, this clone turned up a few times. This chain uses TRBV27 with TRBJ2-1, with D uncertain. This CDR3 region has 14 residues. Germline V gene lookup returns CDR1 MNHEY and CDR2 SMNVEV (reference sequence). Trimming stripped 2 bases from V and 6 bases from J, with 11 bases between. CDR3 nucleotides: TGTGCCAGCAGTTTAAATTGGCAGTCCAATGAGCAGTTCTTC. Residues: CASSLNWQSNEQFF.

This chain uses TRBV11-2 with TRBJ1-6, with 7 positions matching TRBD1. The CDR3 length is 15 residues. With 4 bases clipped from V and 6 bases from J, the junction kept 6 bases outside the gene matches. Germline V gene lookup returns CDR1 SGHAT and CDR2 FQNNGV. The CDR3 sequence is CASSSPGTANSPLHF. CDR3 bases: TGTGCCAGCAGCTCCCCCGGGACAGCTAATTCACCCCTCCACTTT.

The CDR3 DNA reads TGCGCCAGCAGCTTGGATGGGACAGGGGTCGAGACCCAGTACTTC. As protein: CASSLDGTGVETQYF. The rearrangement links TRBV5-1 to TRBJ2-5; 10 bases align to TRBD1. Germline CDR1 reads SGHRS; CDR2 reads YFSETQ. J was trimmed by 5 bases and V by 0 bases; bases with no gene match: 4. The CDR3 contains 15 residues.

A few counts support this clone. The gene calls are TRBV7-2 and TRBJ2-5, with 15 bases that match TRBD2. The J segment lost 0 bases and the V segment lost 1 base, leaving 6 bases of the junction unmatched. Germline CDR1 is SGHTA and CDR2 is FQGNSA. The CDR3 spans 19 residues. The CDR3 region is CASSLVWTSGGVYQETQYF. The CDR3 DNA reads as TGTGCCAGCAGCTTAGTTTGGACTAGCGGGGGGGTGTACCAAGAGACCCAGTACTTC.

A few counts support this clone. The rearrangement joins TRBV5-1 to TRBJ2-7, with 11 bases that match TRBD2. The V segment lost 3 bases and the J segment 2 bases; nucleotides outside the gene matches: 4. In germline, CDR1 is SGHRS, CDR2 YFSETQ. CDR3 length: 15 residues. The chain's CDR3 is CASSSLAGGTYEQYF. The CDR3 bases are TGCGCCAGCAGCTCGCTAGCGGGGGGTACCTACGAGCAGTACTTC.

The chain employs TRBV27 and TRBJ1-5; D possibly corresponds to TRBD1 (6 bases). The CDR3 is 15 residues long. Germline V lookup: CDR1 MNHEY, CDR2 SMNVEV (reference sequence). V was clipped by 6 bases and J by 4 bases, with 16 bases between them. CDR3 loop: CASSSSGGQNQPQHF. The CDR3 DNA is TGTGCCAGCAGCTCCAGCGGGGGGCAGAATCAGCCCCAGCATTTT.

There are a few counts of this clone. The rearrangement uses TRBV2 and TRBJ2-3, with D unresolved. The V end lost 7 bases, the J end lost 2 bases, and 13 bases lay between the germline ends. This CDR3 spans 14 amino acids. Germline V gene sequence: CDR1 SNHLY, CDR2 FYNNEI. CDR3 nucleotides: TGTGCCAGCAATCCCTCGAGGAACACAGATACGCAGTATTTT. Its protein product is CASNPSRNTDTQYF.

This chain uses TRBV6-5 with TRBJ2-1; TRBD1 might be the D (6 bases). The germline V gene has CDR1 MNHEY and CDR2 SVGAGI. The CDR3 length is 15 residues. V shed 6 bases and J shed 0 bases, with 12 bases lying between them. CDR3 DNA sequence: TGTGCCAGCAGCGGACAGCCAAGCTCCTACAATGAGCAGTTCTTC. Protein: CASSGQPSSYNEQFF.

The V and J genes are TRBV11-3 and TRBJ2-3, with 16 bases matching TRBD2. There are 18 residues in the CDR3. Germline CDR1 and CDR2: SGHNT and YENEEA. V trimming: 1 base; J trimming: 3 bases; junction bases outside the gene matches: 4. CDR3 region: CASSLGGTSGGATDTQYF. For the CDR3, the DNA is TGTGCCAGCAGCTTAGGAGGGACTAGCGGGGGGGCAACAGATACGCAGTATTTT.

V and J are TRBV6-7 and TRBJ2-1; maybe TRBD1 (6 bases). TRBV6-7 is identified as an open reading frame with a role that is uncertain. The CDR3 spans 12 residues. Trimming removed 5 bases from V and 5 bases from J, with 7 bases in between. The CDR3 sequence is CASSGQNNEQFF. CDR3 DNA sequence: TGTGCCAGCAGTGGACAGAACAATGAGCAGTTCTTC.

The rearrangement joins TRBV4-3 to TRBJ1-1; the D gene is possibly TRBD1 (5 bases). Germline assignment: CDR1 LGHNA and CDR2 YSLEER. The CDR3 is 16 amino acids. The ends were cut back, 0 bases at V and 1 base at J, with 12 bases in the middle. The DNA for the CDR3 is TGCGCCAGCAGCCAAGAAGTAGGCAGGGCGAACACTGAAGCTTTCTTT. Translating gives CASSQEVGRANTEAFF.